This TCR beta chain was observed in a study of shared clonotypes between healthy human individuals. Background on the study: There were three CD4 naive, three CD4 memory, two CD8 naive and one CD8 memory plates per donor.

General study findings and limits: Naive subsets usually exceeded memory subsets in estimated richness. It was observed that roughly 5.4% of naive CD4 clonotypes were shared across a handful of donors.

Sorted-subset replicate PCR reactions contained 200 ng DNA, corresponding to some 29,000 T cell genomes. This table comes from immunoSEQ multiplex PCR, and its TCRdb copy is limited to in-frame clones, with some not included. This table holds some 1,100,000 clones, roughly 74% found once. This clone was seen only a few times. The antigen remains undetermined. The length of the CDR3 is 15 residues. Germline CDR1 and CDR2: MDHEN and SYDVKM. V lost 7 bases, J lost 10 bases, and 10 bases stayed unmatched. Sequences were obtained from memory CD4+ T cells from PBMCs. Sample subset: CD45RA-negative fraction. J is TRBJ2-1 and V is TRBV28; 13 nucleotides line up with TRBD2. This clonotype was sampled from a man between 18 and 35 years old in good health. Some clones in this sample may be carry-over from other donors' samples. CDR3 in DNA: TGTGCCAGCAACCAAGGACTAGCGGGAGCAGGCGAGCAGTTCTTC. This gives the protein CASNQGLAGAGEQFF. The whole variable domain, remainder taken from reference TRBV28 and TRBJ2-1, is DVKVTQSSRYLVKRTGEKVFLECVQDMDHENMFWYRQDPGLGLRLIYFSYDVKMKEKGDIPEGYSVSREKKERFSLILESASTNQTSMYLCASNQGLAGAGEQFFGPGTRLTVL.